This T cell receptor beta chain derives from a study of shared clonotypes between healthy human individuals. Authors' data handling: Junction-only sequences without quality scores were provided by ImmunoSEQ, so filtering was different. The protocol was immunoSEQ multiplex PCR, while the TCRdb copy is restricted to in-frame clones and leaves out a portion. From that table come the V and J calls and clone size; the DNA was used to work out D and trimming. The table includes more than 2 million clones, around 95% detected once. CDR3 length: 15 residues. Between the trimmed V and J ends, which lost 8 bases and 2 bases, there was a span of 16 bases. Germline V gene sequence: CDR1 LNHDA, CDR2 SQIVND (reference sequence).

The rearrangement links TRBV19 to TRBJ1-5, with D tentatively TRBD1 (6 bases). Input material: naive CD4+ T cells sorted from blood. Indicated subset: CD45RA+ positively selected. The TCR comes from a man between 18 and 35 years old in good health. The CDR3 coding sequence is TGTGCCAGTGACATAGTCCAGGGGCGCAATCAGCCCCAGCATTTT. Its protein product is CASDIVQGRNQPQHF.